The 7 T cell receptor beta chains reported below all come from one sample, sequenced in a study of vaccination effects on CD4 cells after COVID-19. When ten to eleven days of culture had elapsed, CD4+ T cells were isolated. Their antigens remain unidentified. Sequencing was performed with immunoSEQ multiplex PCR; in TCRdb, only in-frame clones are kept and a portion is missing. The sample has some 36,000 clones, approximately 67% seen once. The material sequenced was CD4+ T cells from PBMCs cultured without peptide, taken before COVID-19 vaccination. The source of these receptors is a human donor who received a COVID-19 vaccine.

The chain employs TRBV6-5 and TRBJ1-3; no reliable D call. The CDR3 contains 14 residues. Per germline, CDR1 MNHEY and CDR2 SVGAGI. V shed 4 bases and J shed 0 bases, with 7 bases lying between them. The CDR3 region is CASSSAISGNTIYF. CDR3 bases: TGTGCCAGCAGTTCCGCGATCTCTGGAAACACCATATATTTT.

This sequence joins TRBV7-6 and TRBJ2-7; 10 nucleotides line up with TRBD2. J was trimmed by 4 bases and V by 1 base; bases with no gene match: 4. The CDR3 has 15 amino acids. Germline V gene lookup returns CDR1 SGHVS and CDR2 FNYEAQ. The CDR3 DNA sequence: TGTGCCAGCAGCTTAGATACTAGCGGGACGTACGAGCAGTACTTC. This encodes CASSLDTSGTYEQYF. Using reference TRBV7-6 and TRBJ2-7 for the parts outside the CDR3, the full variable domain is GAGVSQSPRYKVTKRGQDVALRCDPISGHVSLYWYRQALGQGPEFLTYFNYEAQQDKSGLPNDRFSAERPEGSISTLTIQRTEQRDSAMYRCASSLDTSGTYEQYFGPGTRLTVT.

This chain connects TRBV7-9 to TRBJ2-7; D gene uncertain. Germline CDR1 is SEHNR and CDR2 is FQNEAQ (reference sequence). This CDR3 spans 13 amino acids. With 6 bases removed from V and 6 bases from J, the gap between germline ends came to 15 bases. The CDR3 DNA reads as TGTGCCAGCAGTATAACGCATGGTCCCGAGCAGTACTTC. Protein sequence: CASSITHGPEQYF.

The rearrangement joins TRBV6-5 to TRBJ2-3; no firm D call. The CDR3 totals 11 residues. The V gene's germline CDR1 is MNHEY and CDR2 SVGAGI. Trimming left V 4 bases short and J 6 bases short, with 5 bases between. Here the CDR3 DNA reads TGTGCCAGCAGTTTAAGCGATACGCAGTATTTT. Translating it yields CASSLSDTQYF.

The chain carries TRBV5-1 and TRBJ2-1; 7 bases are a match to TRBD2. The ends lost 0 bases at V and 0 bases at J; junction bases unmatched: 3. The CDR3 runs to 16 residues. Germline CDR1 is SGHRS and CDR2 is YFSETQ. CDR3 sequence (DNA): TGCGCCAGCAGCTTGGGGGGCGGGAGCTCCTACAATGAGCAGTTCTTC. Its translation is CASSLGGGSSYNEQFF.

The CDR3 spells CASNQNRGPYEQYF. CDR3 sequence (DNA): TGTGCCAGCAACCAAAACAGGGGCCCCTACGAGCAGTACTTC. V gene TRBV5-5 combines with J gene TRBJ2-7, with 7 bases identical to TRBD1. The CDR3 runs 14 residues. V lost 6 bases and J lost 2; bases outside the gene matches: 8. CDR1 and CDR2 (germline): SGHKS, YYEKEE (reference sequence).

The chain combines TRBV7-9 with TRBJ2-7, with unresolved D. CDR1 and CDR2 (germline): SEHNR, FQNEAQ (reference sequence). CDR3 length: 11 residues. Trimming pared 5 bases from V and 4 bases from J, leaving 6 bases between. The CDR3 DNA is TGTGCCAGCAGCCGCGGATACGAGCAGTACTTC. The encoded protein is CASSRGYEQYF.